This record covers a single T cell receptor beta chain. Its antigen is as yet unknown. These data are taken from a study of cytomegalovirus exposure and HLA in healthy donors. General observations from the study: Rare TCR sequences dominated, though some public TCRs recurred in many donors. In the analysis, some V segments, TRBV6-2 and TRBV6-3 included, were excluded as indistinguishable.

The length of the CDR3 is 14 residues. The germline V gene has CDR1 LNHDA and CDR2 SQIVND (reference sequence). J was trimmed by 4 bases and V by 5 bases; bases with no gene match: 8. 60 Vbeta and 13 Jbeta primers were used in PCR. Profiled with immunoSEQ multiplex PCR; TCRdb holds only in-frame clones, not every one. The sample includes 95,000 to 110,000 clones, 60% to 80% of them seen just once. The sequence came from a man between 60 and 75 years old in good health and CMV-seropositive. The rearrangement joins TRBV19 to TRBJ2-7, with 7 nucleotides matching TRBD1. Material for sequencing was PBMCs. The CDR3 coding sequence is TGTGCCAGTAGTTACTCGGGACAGTTGTACGAGCAGTACTTC. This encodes CASSYSGQLYEQYF.